This record concerns one T cell receptor beta chain sequence. Spread over ten immunoSEQ deep assay plates, unsorted PBMC DNA underwent sequencing. The method was immunoSEQ multiplex PCR; TCRdb's version includes in-frame clones alone and lacks a portion of them. The data contain 450,000 to 500,000 clones, 78% of them singletons. This CDR3 comprises 15 residues. Trimming shortened V by 0 bases and J by 10 bases, and 17 bases separated the two germline ends. Germline V lookup: CDR1 SGHRS, CDR2 YFSETQ. Donors comprised healthy HIV-negative adults lacking recent acute infections or vaccinations. The unsorted samples had 70 million to 100 million PBMCs used for genomic DNA. The data derive from a study of shared clonotypes between healthy human individuals. Study overall: A couple of women and three men aged 18 to 49 served as donors.

The sequence was obtained from a woman between 40 and 50 years old in good health. Some clones in this sample may be carry-over from other donors' samples. V and J are TRBV5-1 and TRBJ2-1; D possibly corresponds to TRBD2 (5 bases). Source material: PBMCs. CDR3 DNA sequence: TGCGCCAGCAGCTTGGTCCGGACCCGAGGAGGAGAGCAGTTCTTC. This codes for CASSLVRTRGGEQFF.